The next 9 T cell receptor beta chains were all read from a single sample in a study of T-cell reconstitution after alpha-beta-depleted transplantation in children. Preparing the TCRbeta library involved the use of unique molecular identifiers. Using its own MiXCR run on the PCR reads, TCRdb lists one record per CDR3 protein. This sample has more than 120,000 distinct CDR3 sequences, with 8% to 10% found just once. This sample comprised PBMCs, mostly from graft donor cells, obtained 180 days after TCRalphabeta/CD19-depleted stem cell transplant. The receptors come from a female patient under 10 years old who had a stem cell transplant for congenital amegakaryocytic thrombocytopenia, so the T cells may come from the graft donor.

In this sample, this clonotype turned up many times. The chain is built from TRBV20-1 and TRBJ2-1, with D possibly being TRBD2 (6 bases). Germline V gene lookup returns CDR1 DFQATT and CDR2 SNEGSKA (reference sequence). The CDR3 spans 14 residues. CDR3 DNA: TGCAGCGCCCAACTAGCCCTATTGGTCGATGAGCAGTTCTTC. It translates to CSAQLALLVDEQFF.

This clonotype was recorded once. A much bigger clone sits one base away, suggesting this may be a read error. The chain has TRBV2 and TRBJ2-1; the match to TRBD1 covers 8 bases. V shed 3 bases and J 9 bases; nucleotides not matched to a gene: 7. Germline loops: CDR1 SNHLY, CDR2 FYNNEI. The CDR3 is 14 residues long. CDR3 loop: CASSETGVNSEQFF. The CDR3 coding sequence is TGTGCCAGCAGTGAGACAGGGGTAAACAGTGAGCAGTTCTTC.

This clonotype occurred many times. V and J are TRBV6-5 and TRBJ1-3; D uncertain. CDR3 length: 16 residues. Looked up from germline, CDR1 is MNHEY and CDR2 is SVGAGI. V lost 4 bases to trimming and J lost 2 bases, with 15 bases between them. CDR3 in DNA: TGTGCCAGCAGTTTATCCTCGTGGAGGGCTGGAAACACCATATATTTT. Amino acids: CASSLSSWRAGNTIYF.

This clonotype was seen at least ten times. The rearrangement joins TRBV28 to TRBJ1-4, with 8 bases matching TRBD1. Germline V CDR1 and CDR2: MDHEN, SYDVKM. J lost 4 bases, V lost 8 bases, and 12 bases had no gene match. The CDR3 sequence is 16 residues long. The CDR3 is CASQMGWTGINEKLFF. For the CDR3, the DNA is TGTGCCAGCCAGATGGGGTGGACAGGGATTAATGAAAAACTGTTTTTT.

About this clonotype itself: One base away lies a much larger clone, so this may be a sequencing read error. The chain links TRBV12-3 or TRBV12-4 to TRBJ1-1; a possible D gene is TRBD1 (5 bases). The CDR3 length is 15 residues. V lost 6 bases and J 5 bases, leaving 19 bases between the germline ends. The DNA for the CDR3 is TGTGCCAGCAGCCCCGGGGGTGTGCCGGGGACTGAAGCTTTCTTT. Translated, it gives CASSPGGVPGTEAFF.

The rearrangement links TRBV20-1 to TRBJ2-7; possible D gene TRBD2, 5 bases. The CDR3 has 14 residues. V shed 6 bases and J shed 1 base, with 16 bases lying between them. CDR1 is DFQATT and CDR2 is SNEGSKA in the germline V gene (reference sequence). The CDR3 sequence: CSATYGVGSYEQYF. For the CDR3, the DNA is TGCAGTGCCACATACGGGGTCGGATCCTACGAGCAGTACTTC.

The rearrangement uses TRBV4-1 and TRBJ2-5, with D unresolved. The V end lost 4 bases, the J end lost 1 base, and 7 bases lay between the germline ends. Germline V gene data show CDR1 as MGHRA and CDR2 as YSYEKL. The CDR3 totals 13 residues. Here the CDR3 DNA reads TGCGCCAGCAGCCCGAACCCCCAAGAGACCCAGTACTTC. It is translated as CASSPNPQETQYF.

The chain couples TRBV29-1 to TRBJ2-7; 8 bases agree with TRBD2. This CDR3 contains 16 residues. Losses at the gene ends were 4 bases for V and 0 bases for J; bases not matched to a gene: 11. Germline CDR1 SQVTM, CDR2 ANQGSEA. CDR3 sequence: CSVGARAGGRSYEQYF. The CDR3, as DNA: TGCAGCGTTGGGGCTAGGGCGGGAGGACGCTCCTACGAGCAGTACTTC.

The chain is built from TRBV27 and TRBJ1-5; D ambiguous. In germline, CDR1 is MNHEY, CDR2 SMNVEV (reference sequence). V was cut by 3 bases and J by 7 bases, with 10 bases left in between. The length of the CDR3 is 13 residues. CDR3 loop: CASSFIFGQPQHF. The CDR3 nucleotides read TGTGCCAGCAGTTTCATTTTTGGGCAGCCCCAGCATTTT.